A selection of T cell receptor beta chains follows, all from one sample in a study of T cell responses to AZD1222 COVID-19 vaccine. The table came from immunoSEQ multiplex PCR; TCRdb's copy has only in-frame clones and leaves some out. The repertoire includes about 140,000 clones, about 89% of them detected once, and around 8% sits in the top ten. The material sequenced was peripheral blood, taken 28 days after the second dose of the MenACWY control vaccine. The receptor source for this set is an adult who received the MenACWY meningococcal vaccine as a control. The CDR3 runs from the conserved cysteine through the conserved F or W. The order of the fields is J gene, V gene, clone size, D gene, CDR3 protein, CDR3 DNA. D genes are given only for firm matches. Not every row has a clone size; where given, it reads once, few, many or a size class.

TRBJ1-1,TRBV6-5,.,TRBD1,CASYDRGWTEAFF,TGTGCCAGCTACGACAGGGGATGGACTGAAGCTTTCTTT
TRBJ2-2,TRBV7-8,.,.,CASSFLPAGNTGELFF,TGTGCCAGCAGCTTCTTGCCCGCAGGGAACACCGGGGAGCTGTTTTTT
TRBJ1-5,TRBV11-2,.,.,CASSLDRGSNQPQHF,TGTGCCAGCAGCTTAGATCGGGGTTCCAATCAGCCCCAGCATTTT
TRBJ1-5,TRBV6-2/TRBV6-3,few,.,CASSYADQPQHF,TGTGCCAGCAGTTACGCGGATCAGCCCCAGCATTTT
TRBJ2-5,TRBV7-3,.,TRBD1,CASSLIGGQGQETQYF,TGTGCCAGCAGCTTAATTGGAGGACAGGGACAAGAGACCCAGTACTTC
TRBJ1-1,TRBV7-8,few,.,CASSLGTPGAEAFF,TGTGCCAGCAGCCTCGGGACCCCCGGGGCTGAAGCTTTCTTT
TRBJ1-1,TRBV7-2,.,TRBD1,CASSLQGDTEAFF,TGTGCCAGCAGCCTACAGGGGGACACTGAAGCTTTCTTT
TRBJ1-5,TRBV9,.,.,CASSVGDERSNQPQHF,TGTGCCAGCAGCGTAGGGGACGAGCGTAGCAATCAGCCCCAGCATTTT
TRBJ1-2,TRBV28,.,.,CASSGSWGNYGYTF,TGTGCCAGCAGCGGAAGTTGGGGGAACTATGGCTACACCTTC
TRBJ2-6,TRBV5-1,.,.,CASSLITSGANVLTF,TGCGCCAGCAGCTTGATAACCTCTGGGGCCAACGTCCTGACTTTC
TRBJ2-7,TRBV7-2,.,TRBD1,CASSWTGSFYEQYF,TGTGCCAGCAGTTGGACAGGGTCGTTCTACGAGCAGTACTTC
TRBJ1-5,TRBV28,.,TRBD1,CASTSGTGGQPQHF,TGTGCCAGCACCTCCGGGACAGGGGGTCAGCCCCAGCATTTT
TRBJ1-5,TRBV6-2/TRBV6-3,.,.,CASSYSLGKQPQHF,TGTGCCAGCAGTTACTCGTTGGGGAAACAGCCCCAGCATTTT
TRBJ1-1,TRBV3-1/TRBV3-2,.,TRBD1,CASSQQGEITEAFF,TGTGCCAGCAGCCAACAGGGGGAGATCACTGAAGCTTTCTTT
TRBJ1-1,TRBV24-1,.,.,CATASTMNTEAFF,TGTGCCACTGCGTCGACCATGAACACTGAAGCTTTCTTT
TRBJ2-7,TRBV19,.,TRBD1,CASSGQGDEQYF,TGTGCCAGTAGCGGACAGGGGGACGAGCAGTACTTC
TRBJ1-5,TRBV9,.,.,CASNKGDSNQPQHF,TGTGCCAGCAACAAGGGGGACAGCAATCAGCCCCAGCATTTT
TRBJ1-1,TRBV11-3,.,TRBD1,CASSQGVGTANTEAFF,TGTGCCAGCAGCCAAGGGGTAGGGACAGCGAACACTGAAGCTTTCTTT
TRBJ2-5,TRBV11-2,.,.,CASSFPVGPQYF,TGTGCCAGCAGCTTTCCCGTCGGCCCCCAGTACTTC
TRBJ1-4,TRBV7-9,.,.,CASSLGAGVEKLFF,TGTGCCAGCAGCTTAGGGGCAGGGGTTGAAAAACTGTTTTTT
TRBJ2-1,TRBV7-2,.,.,CVSSLDISSYNEQFF,TGTGTCAGCAGCTTGGACATAAGCTCCTACAATGAGCAGTTCTTC
TRBJ1-5,TRBV7-2,.,.,CASSLDWGPQPQHF,TGTGCCAGCAGCTTAGACTGGGGGCCTCAGCCCCAGCATTTT
TRBJ1-1,TRBV7-9,.,.,CASSSRPTENTEAFF,TGTGCCAGCAGCTCAAGGCCGACAGAGAACACTGAAGCTTTCTTT
TRBJ1-1,TRBV6-5,.,.,CASSYGTTEAFF,TGTGCCAGCAGTTACGGGACCACTGAAGCTTTCTTT
TRBJ2-3,TRBV9,.,.,CASSVSDGTQYF,TGTGCCAGCAGCGTGAGCGACGGTACGCAGTATTTT
TRBJ2-7,TRBV6-7,.,.,CASSYTDKKSSYEQYF,TGTGCCAGCAGTTACACCGACAAGAAGAGCTCCTACGAGCAGTACTTC
TRBJ2-1,TRBV7-9,.,.,CASSLPLGEQFF,TGTGCCAGCAGCTTACCATTAGGTGAGCAGTTCTTC
TRBJ1-1,TRBV28,once,.,CASIKPWNTEAFF,TGTGCCAGCATAAAACCATGGAACACTGAAGCTTTCTTT
TRBJ2-7,TRBV6-6,.,.,CASRRDIYEQYF,TGTGCCAGCAGACGGGACATCTACGAGCAGTACTTC
TRBJ2-1,TRBV9,.,TRBD2,CASSVTSGALYNEQFF,TGTGCCAGCAGCGTAACTAGCGGGGCCCTCTACAATGAGCAGTTCTTC
TRBJ2-3,TRBV24-1,.,.,CATAEQGNLLDTQYF,TGTGCCACCGCCGAACAGGGAAACCTTCTAGATACGCAGTATTTT
TRBJ2-1,TRBV9,.,TRBD2,CASSLGLAGVGGQFF,TGTGCCAGCAGCCTTGGACTAGCGGGAGTTGGGGGGCAGTTCTTC
TRBJ1-6,TRBV21-1,few,.,CASSNRGSPLHF,TGTGCCAGCAGCAACAGGGGTTCACCCCTCCACTTT
TRBJ2-7,TRBV18,.,TRBD2,CASSPITLAGGTSEQYF,TGTGCCAGCTCACCTATCACTCTAGCGGGAGGGACTTCCGAGCAGTACTTC
TRBJ2-4,TRBV5-1,.,.,CASSPGQGAKNIQYF,TGCGCCAGCAGCCCTGGCCAGGGGGCCAAAAACATTCAGTACTTC
TRBJ1-2,TRBV19,.,.,CASRRPGPSLPNYGYTF,TGTGCCAGCCGCAGACCGGGACCGTCCCTCCCTAACTATGGCTACACCTTC